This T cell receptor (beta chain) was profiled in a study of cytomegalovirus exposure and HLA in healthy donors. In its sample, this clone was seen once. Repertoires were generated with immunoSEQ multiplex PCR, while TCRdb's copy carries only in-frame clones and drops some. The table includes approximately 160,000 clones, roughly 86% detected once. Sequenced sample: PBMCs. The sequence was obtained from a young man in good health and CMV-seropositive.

The CDR3 coding sequence is TGTGCCAGCAGCTTACAGGCCGAGGGAGTCGCTTTCTTT. It is translated as CASSLQAEGVAFF. This rearrangement joins TRBV7-9 to TRBJ1-1; unclear D gene. Germline V gene data show CDR1 as SEHNR and CDR2 as FQNEAQ (reference sequence). Trimming left V 2 bases short and J 11 bases short, with 15 bases between. The CDR3 spans 13 residues.